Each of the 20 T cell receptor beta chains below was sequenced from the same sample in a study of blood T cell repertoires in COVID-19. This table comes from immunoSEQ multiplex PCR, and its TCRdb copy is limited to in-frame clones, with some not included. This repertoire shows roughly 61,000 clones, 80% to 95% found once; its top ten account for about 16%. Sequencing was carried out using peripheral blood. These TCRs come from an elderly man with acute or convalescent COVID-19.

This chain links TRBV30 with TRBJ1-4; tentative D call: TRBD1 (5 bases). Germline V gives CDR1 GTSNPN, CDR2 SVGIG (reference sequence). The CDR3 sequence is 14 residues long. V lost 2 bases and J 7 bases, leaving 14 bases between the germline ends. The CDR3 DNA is TGTGCCTGGAGTTCAGGGTCGCTGGGTGAAAAACTGTTTTTT. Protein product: CAWSSGSLGEKLFF.

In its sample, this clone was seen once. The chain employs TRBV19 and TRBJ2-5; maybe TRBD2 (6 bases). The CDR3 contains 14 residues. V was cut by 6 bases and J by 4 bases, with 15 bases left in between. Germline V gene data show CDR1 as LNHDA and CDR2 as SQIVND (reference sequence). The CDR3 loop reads CASSQEGRPETQYF. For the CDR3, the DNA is TGTGCCAGTAGCCAGGAGGGGAGACCAGAGACCCAGTACTTC.

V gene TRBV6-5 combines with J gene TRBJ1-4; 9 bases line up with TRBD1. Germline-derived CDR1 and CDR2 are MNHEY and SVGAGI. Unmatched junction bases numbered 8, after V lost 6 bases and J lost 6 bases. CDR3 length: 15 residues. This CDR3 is CASRRGGQGHEKLFF. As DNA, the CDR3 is TGTGCCAGCAGAAGAGGGGGACAGGGTCATGAAAAACTGTTTTTT.

Written as DNA, the CDR3 is TGTGCCAGCAGCTTCGACAGGGCTGGCTACACCTTC. It translates to CASSFDRAGYTF. The rearrangement joins TRBV7-7 to TRBJ1-2, with TRBD1 matching 7 bases. This CDR3 comprises 12 residues. Germline V gene sequence: CDR1 SSHAT, CDR2 FNYEAQ (reference sequence). V shed 3 bases, J shed 7 bases, and the junction held 2 bases outside the gene matches. The whole variable domain, filled in from reference TRBV7-7 and TRBJ1-2, reads GAGVSQSPRYKVTKRGQDVTLRCDPISSHATLYWYQQALGQGPEFLTYFNYEAQPDKSGLPSDRFSAERPEGSISTLTIQRTEQRDSAMYRCASSFDRAGYTFGSGTRLTVV.

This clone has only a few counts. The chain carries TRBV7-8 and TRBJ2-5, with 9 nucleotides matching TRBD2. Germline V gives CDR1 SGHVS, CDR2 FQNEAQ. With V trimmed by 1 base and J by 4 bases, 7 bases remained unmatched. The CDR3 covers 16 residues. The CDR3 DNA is TGTGCCAGCAGCTTAGAATTAGCGGGGGCGGGAGAGACCCAGTACTTC. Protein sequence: CASSLELAGAGETQYF.

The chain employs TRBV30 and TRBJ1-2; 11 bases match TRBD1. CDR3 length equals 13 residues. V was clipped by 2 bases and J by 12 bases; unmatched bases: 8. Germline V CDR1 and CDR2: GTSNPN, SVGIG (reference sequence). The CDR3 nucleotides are TGTGCCTGGAGTCCGGGACAGGGGGTATTCAACACCTTC. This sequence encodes CAWSPGQGVFNTF.

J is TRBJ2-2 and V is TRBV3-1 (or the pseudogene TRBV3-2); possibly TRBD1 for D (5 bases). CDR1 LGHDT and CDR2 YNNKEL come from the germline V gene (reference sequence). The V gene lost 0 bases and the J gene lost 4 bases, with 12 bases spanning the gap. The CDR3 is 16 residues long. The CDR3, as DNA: TGTGCCAGCAGCCAAGAGGTGGGAAGGGGCACCGGGGAGCTGTTTTTT. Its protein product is CASSQEVGRGTGELFF.

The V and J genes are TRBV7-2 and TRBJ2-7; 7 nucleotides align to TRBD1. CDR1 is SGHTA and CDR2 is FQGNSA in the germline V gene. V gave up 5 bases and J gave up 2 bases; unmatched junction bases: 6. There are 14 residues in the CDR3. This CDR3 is CASSTSGTAYEQYF. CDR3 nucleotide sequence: TGTGCCAGCAGCACCTCCGGGACAGCCTACGAGCAGTACTTC.

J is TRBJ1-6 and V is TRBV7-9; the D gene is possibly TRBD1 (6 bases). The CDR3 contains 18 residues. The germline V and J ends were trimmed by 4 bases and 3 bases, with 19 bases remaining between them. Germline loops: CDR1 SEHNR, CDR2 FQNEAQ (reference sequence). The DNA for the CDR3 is TGTGCCAGCAGCTCGCCTGATAACAGGGCGGACTATAATTCACCCCTCCACTTT. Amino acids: CASSSPDNRADYNSPLHF.

The chain's CDR3 is CASSQDGEGGPLSTDTQYF. In DNA, the CDR3 is TGTGCCAGCAGCCAAGATGGGGAGGGGGGGCCCCTTAGCACAGATACGCAGTATTTT. The chain is built from TRBV3-1 (or the pseudogene TRBV3-2) and TRBJ2-3, with a tentative D call TRBD2 (7 bases). The V end was cut by 0 bases, the J end by 0 bases, with 19 bases between. The CDR3 covers 19 residues. CDR1 is LGHDT and CDR2 is YNNKEL in the germline V gene (reference sequence).

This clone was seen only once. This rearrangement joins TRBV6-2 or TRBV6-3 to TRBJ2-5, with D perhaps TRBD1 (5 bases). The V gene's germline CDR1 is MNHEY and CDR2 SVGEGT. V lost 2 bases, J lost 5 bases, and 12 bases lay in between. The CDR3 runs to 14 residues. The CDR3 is CASSYQGRRETQYF. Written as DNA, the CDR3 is TGTGCCAGCAGTTACCAGGGTCGCCGTGAGACCCAGTACTTC.

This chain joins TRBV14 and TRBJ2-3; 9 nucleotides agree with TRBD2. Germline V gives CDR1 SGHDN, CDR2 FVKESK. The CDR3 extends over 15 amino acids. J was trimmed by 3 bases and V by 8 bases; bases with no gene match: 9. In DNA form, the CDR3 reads TGTGCCAGCGGCACCGGGACTAGCATGACAGATACGCAGTATTTT. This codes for CASGTGTSMTDTQYF.

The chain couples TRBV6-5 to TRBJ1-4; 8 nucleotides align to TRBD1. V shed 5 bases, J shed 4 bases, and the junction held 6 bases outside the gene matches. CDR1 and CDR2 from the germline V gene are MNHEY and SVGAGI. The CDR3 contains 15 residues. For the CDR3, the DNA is TGTGCCAGCAGTATCGGACAGGGACGTAATGAAAAACTGTTTTTT. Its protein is CASSIGQGRNEKLFF.

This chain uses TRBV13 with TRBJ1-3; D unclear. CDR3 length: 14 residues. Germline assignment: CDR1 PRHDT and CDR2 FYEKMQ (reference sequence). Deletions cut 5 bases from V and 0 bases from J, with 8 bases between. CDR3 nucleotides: TGTGCCAGCAGCCCCAGAATCTCTGGAAACACCATATATTTT. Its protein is CASSPRISGNTIYF.

The CDR3 coding sequence is TGCGCCAGCAGCCCGCGACTAGCGGGGGGGGAGCAGTACTTC. Protein product: CASSPRLAGGEQYF. This chain connects TRBV4-1 to TRBJ2-7; 14 bases fit TRBD2. This CDR3 region has 14 residues. V shed 4 bases, J shed 7 bases, and the junction held 3 bases outside the gene matches. Germline-derived CDR1 and CDR2 are MGHRA and YSYEKL.

The CDR3 loop is CASSVLPSVTANYGYTF. The CDR3 nucleotides are TGTGCCAGCAGCGTACTTCCTAGTGTCACCGCTAACTATGGCTACACCTTC. The chain recombines TRBV9 with TRBJ1-2; no firm D call. There are 17 residues in the CDR3. V shed 1 base and J shed 0 bases, with 16 bases lying between them. CDR1 and CDR2 (germline): SGDLS, YYNGEE.

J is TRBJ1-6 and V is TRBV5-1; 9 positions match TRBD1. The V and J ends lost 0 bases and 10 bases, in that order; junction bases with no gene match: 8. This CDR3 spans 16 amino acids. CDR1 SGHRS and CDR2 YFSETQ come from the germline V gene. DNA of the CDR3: TGCGCCAGCAGCTTGGCCGGGACAGGGTTCGGATCACCCCTCCACTTT. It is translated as CASSLAGTGFGSPLHF. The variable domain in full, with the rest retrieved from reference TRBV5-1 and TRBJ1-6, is KAGVTQTPRYLIKTRGQQVTLSCSPISGHRSVSWYQQTPGQGLQFLFEYFSETQRNKGNFPGRFSGRQFSNSRSEMNVSTLELGDSALYLCASSLAGTGFGSPLHFGNGTRLTVT.

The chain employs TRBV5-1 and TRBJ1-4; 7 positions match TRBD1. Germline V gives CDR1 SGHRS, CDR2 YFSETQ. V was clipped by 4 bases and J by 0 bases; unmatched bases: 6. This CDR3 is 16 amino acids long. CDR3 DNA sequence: TGCGCCAGCAGCAACAGAGGACAGGCAACTAATGAAAAACTGTTTTTT. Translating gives CASSNRGQATNEKLFF. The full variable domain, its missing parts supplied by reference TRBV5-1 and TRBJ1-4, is KAGVTQTPRYLIKTRGQQVTLSCSPISGHRSVSWYQQTPGQGLQFLFEYFSETQRNKGNFPGRFSGRQFSNSRSEMNVSTLELGDSALYLCASSNRGQATNEKLFFGSGTQLSVL.

The CDR3 nucleotides read TGTGCCAGCAGCTTGGGGGTAGGGGGACACTTTGAAGCTTTCTTT. This encodes CASSLGVGGHFEAFF. The chain combines TRBV5-5 with TRBJ1-1; D is possibly TRBD1 (6 bases). Trimming removed 0 bases at V and 7 bases at J, with 16 bases between. Germline V gene sequence: CDR1 SGHKS, CDR2 YYEKEE (reference sequence). This CDR3 has 15 residues.

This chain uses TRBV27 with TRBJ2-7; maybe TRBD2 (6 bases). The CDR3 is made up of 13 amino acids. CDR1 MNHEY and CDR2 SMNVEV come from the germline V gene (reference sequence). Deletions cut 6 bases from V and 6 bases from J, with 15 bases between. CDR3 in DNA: TGTGCCAGCAGCCCAGGAGGGGCAGGCGAGCAGTACTTC. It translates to CASSPGGAGEQYF.